This record covers a single T cell receptor beta chain. Original data processing: Amplification of reference gene primers provided the estimated nucleated cell counts. TCRdb's copy holds only in-frame clones and misses some; the assay was immunoSEQ multiplex PCR. Clone size and V and J calls were adopted from that table, with D and trimming inferred from the DNA. The sample lists 200,000 to 300,000 clones; about three quarters were seen once. This CDR3 comprises 14 residues. Per germline, CDR1 MNHNS and CDR2 SASEGT. Trimming took 3 bases from V and 5 from J; bases not matched to a gene: 6. These data belong to a study of blood T cell repertoires in COVID-19. Study-level information: Acute and convalescent COVID-19 specimens originated in the United States, Italy and Spain. Sample material is recorded as cDNA or gDNA derived from T cells, B-cell-depleted T cells, or PBMCs.

The sequenced material came from peripheral blood. V is TRBV6-1 and J is TRBJ2-7; TRBD1 matches at 8 bases. This TCR was sampled from a woman at least 80 years old with acute or convalescent COVID-19. The CDR3 DNA reads TGTGCCAGCAGTGACGGACAGGGAAGGCACGAGCAGTACTTC. Its protein product is CASSDGQGRHEQYF.